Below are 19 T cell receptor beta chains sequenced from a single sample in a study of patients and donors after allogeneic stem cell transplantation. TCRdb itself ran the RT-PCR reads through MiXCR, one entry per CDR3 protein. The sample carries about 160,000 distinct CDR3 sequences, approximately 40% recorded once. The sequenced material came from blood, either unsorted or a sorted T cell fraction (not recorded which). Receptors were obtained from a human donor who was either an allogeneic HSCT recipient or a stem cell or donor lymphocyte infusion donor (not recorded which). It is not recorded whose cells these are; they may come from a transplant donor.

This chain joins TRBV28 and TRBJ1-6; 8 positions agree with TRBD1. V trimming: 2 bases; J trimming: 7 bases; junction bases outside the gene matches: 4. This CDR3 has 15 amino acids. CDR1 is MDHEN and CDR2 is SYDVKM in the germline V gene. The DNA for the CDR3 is TGTGCCAGCAGTTTACCCCGGACAGGGAATTCACCCCTCCACTTT. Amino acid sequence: CASSLPRTGNSPLHF.

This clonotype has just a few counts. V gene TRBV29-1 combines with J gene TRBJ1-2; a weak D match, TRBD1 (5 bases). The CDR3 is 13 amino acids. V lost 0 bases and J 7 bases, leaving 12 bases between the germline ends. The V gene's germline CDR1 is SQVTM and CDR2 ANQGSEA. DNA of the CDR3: TGCAGCGTTGAAGATCGGACACTCTCTGGCTACACCTTC. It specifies CSVEDRTLSGYTF.

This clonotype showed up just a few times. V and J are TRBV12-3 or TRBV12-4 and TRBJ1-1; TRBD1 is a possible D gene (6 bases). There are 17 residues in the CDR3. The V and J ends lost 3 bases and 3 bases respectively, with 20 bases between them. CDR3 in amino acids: CASSLPNHRAADTEAFF. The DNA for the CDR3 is TGTGCCAGCAGTTTGCCGAACCACAGGGCGGCGGACACTGAAGCTTTCTTT.

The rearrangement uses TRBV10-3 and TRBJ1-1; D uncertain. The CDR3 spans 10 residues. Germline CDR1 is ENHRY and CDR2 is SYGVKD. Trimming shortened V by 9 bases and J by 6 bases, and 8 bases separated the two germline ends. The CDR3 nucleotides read TGTGCCATAACAAGTCCTGAAGCTTTCTTT. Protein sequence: CAITSPEAFF.

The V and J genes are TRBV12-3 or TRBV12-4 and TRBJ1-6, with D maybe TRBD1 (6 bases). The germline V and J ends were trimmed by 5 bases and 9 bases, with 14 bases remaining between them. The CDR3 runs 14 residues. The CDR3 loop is CASSMGAPVSPLHF. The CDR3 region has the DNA TGTGCCAGCAGTATGGGGGCGCCTGTTTCACCCCTCCACTTT.

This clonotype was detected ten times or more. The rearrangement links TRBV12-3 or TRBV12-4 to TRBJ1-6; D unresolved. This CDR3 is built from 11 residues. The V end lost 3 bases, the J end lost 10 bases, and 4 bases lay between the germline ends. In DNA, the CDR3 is TGTGCCAGCAGTTTCGGATCACCCCTCCACTTT. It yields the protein CASSFGSPLHF.

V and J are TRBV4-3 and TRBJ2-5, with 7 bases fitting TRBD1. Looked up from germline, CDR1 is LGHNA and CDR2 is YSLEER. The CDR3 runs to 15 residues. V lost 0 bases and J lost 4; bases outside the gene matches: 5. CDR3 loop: CASSQELQGTETQYF. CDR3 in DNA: TGCGCCAGCAGCCAAGAGTTACAGGGGACAGAGACCCAGTACTTC.

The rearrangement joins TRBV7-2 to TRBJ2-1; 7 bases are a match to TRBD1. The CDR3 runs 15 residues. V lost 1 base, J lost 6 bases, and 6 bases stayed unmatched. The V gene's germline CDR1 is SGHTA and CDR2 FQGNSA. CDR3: CASSLEGGRGNEQFF. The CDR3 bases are TGTGCCAGCAGCTTAGAAGGGGGCCGCGGCAATGAGCAGTTCTTC. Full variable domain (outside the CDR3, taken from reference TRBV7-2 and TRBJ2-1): GAGVSQSPSNKVTEKGKDVELRCDPISGHTALYWYRQSLGQGLEFLIYFQGNSAPDKSGLPSDRFSAERTGGSVSTLTIQRTQQEDSAVYLCASSLEGGRGNEQFFGPGTRLTVL.

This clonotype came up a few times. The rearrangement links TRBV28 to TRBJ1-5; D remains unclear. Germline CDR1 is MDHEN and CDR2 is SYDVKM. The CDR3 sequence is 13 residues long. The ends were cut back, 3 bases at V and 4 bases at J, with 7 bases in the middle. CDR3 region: CASSFFVNQPQHF. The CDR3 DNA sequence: TGTGCCAGCAGTTTTTTCGTAAATCAGCCCCAGCATTTT.

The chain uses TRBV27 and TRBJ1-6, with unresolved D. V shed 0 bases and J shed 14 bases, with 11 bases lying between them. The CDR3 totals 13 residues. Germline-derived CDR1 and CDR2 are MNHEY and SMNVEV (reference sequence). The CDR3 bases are TGTGCCAGCAGTTTATCAGTTCCTACCTCCCTCCACTTT. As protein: CASSLSVPTSLHF.

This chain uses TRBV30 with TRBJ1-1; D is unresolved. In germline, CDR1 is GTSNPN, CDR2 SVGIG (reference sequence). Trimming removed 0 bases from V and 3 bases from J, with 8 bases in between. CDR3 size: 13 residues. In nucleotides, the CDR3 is TGTGCCTGGAGTGTAGGGCACCACACTGAAGCTTTCTTT. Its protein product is CAWSVGHHTEAFF.

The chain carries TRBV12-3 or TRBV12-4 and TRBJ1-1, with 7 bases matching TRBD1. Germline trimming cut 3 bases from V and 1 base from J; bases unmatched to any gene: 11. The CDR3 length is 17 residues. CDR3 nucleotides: TGTGCCAGCAGTTTCCGCCATTGGGACAGAGGGAACACTGAAGCTTTCTTT. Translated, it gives CASSFRHWDRGNTEAFF.

DNA for the CDR3: TGCGCCAGCAGCCAAGATACGGGACTTTACAGGCTACCCCTCCACTTT. Protein: CASSQDTGLYRLPLHF. The chain uses TRBV4-3 and TRBJ1-6, with D perhaps TRBD1 (5 bases). Trimming stripped 0 bases from V and 12 bases from J, with 18 bases between. From germline, CDR1 is LGHNA and CDR2 YSLEER. The CDR3 has 16 amino acids.

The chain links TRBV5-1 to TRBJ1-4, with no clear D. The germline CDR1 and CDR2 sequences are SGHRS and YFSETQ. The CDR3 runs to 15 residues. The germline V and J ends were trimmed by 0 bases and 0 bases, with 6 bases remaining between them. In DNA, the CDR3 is TGCGCCAGCAGCTTGGGGCCACCAACTAATGAAAAACTGTTTTTT. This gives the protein CASSLGPPTNEKLFF.

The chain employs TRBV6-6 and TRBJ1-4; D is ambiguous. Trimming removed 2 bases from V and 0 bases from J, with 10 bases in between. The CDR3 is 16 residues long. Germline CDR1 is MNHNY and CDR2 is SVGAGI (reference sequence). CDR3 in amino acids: CASSYGGSATNEKLFF. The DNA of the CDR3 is TGTGCCAGCAGTTACGGCGGCTCTGCAACTAATGAAAAACTGTTTTTT.

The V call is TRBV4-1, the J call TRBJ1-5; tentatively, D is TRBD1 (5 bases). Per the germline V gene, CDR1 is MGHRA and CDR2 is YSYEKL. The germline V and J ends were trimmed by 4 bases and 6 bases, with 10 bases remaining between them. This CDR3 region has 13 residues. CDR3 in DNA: TGCGCCAGCAGCCCCGTCGGGGGTCAGCCCCAGCATTTT. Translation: CASSPVGGQPQHF.

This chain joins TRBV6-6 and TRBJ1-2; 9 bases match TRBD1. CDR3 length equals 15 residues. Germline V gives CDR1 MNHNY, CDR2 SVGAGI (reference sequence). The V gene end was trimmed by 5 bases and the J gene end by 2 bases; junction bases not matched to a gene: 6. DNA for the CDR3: TGTGCCAGCAGTGCCTCCGACAGGGGGAACTATGGCTACACCTTC. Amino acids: CASSASDRGNYGYTF.

CDR3 residues: CASSPAAQNEQFF. The CDR3 nucleotides are TGTGCCAGCAGTCCAGCGGCGCAGAATGAGCAGTTCTTC. The rearrangement uses TRBV6-5 and TRBJ2-1; the D gene is possibly TRBD2 (5 bases). In germline, CDR1 is MNHEY, CDR2 SVGAGI. The CDR3 runs to 13 residues. Trimming cost V 5 bases and J 7 bases, with 12 bases left between them.

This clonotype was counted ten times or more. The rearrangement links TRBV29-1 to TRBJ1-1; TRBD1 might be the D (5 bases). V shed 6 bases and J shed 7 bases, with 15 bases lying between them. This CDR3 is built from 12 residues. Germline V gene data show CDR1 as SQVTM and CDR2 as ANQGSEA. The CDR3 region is CSVVDRDYEAFF. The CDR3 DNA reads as TGCAGCGTCGTAGACAGAGATTATGAAGCTTTCTTT.